This T cell receptor (beta chain) was identified in a study of beta chain features in type 1 diabetes. Study-level findings and limits: Reduced insertions and increased deletions marked VDJ junctions in type 1 diabetes patients.

Each donor gave one heparinised blood draw averaging roughly 120 mL. CD4+ naive, central memory, regulatory and stem cell-like memory subsets were isolated by sorting on CD45RO/CCR7/CD25/CD127/CD95/CD27. Expressed TCRB transcripts were sequenced, since all the RNA that had been isolated was reverse transcribed. Here immunoSEQ multiplex PCR was the method, and the copy in TCRdb shows in-frame clones only, minus some. Here the sample spans roughly 350,000 clones, approximately 10% being singletons. A word on this clone: Its target is not known.

The V and J ends lost 3 bases and 4 bases, in that order; junction bases with no gene match: 9. This CDR3 contains 16 residues. Germline loops: CDR1 SGHVS, CDR2 FNYEAQ. The rearrangement uses TRBV7-6 and TRBJ2-3; TRBD1 matches at 8 bases. Sequenced input: naive CD4+ T cells from blood. The receptor's source is a woman aged 25 to 39 in good health. The CDR3 sequence is CASSFPTGVGADTQYF. The CDR3, as DNA: TGTGCCAGCAGCTTCCCGACAGGGGTTGGTGCAGATACGCAGTATTTT.